These 18 T cell receptor beta chains originate from one sample sequenced in a study of Ad26.COV2.S vaccination and SARS-CoV-2 variants (dated by TCRdb to about 2021). Reading the label with the study, this specimen's treatment or condition is: 19 received Ad26.COV2.S at low or high dose, single or two shots; 5 received placebo; per-sample allocation not given. For vaccine and placebo recipients, repertoires were sequenced using samples collected on day 63 after the first injection. Libraries were made using the immunoSEQ multiplex PCR assay. TCRdb's version of the immuneACCESS table is confined to in-frame rearrangements and falls short of the full clone set. An unresolved V gene accounts for under half of the shortfall where checked; the remainder is of unknown origin. This sample is represented by some 350,000 clones; 70% to 90% of them were singletons. The ten largest clones represent 2.5% to 3.5% of the sample.

Sequencing used peripheral blood, obtained in a trial of Ad26.COV2.S vaccine versus placebo. The source is a person aged 18-65 years who received the Ad26.COV2.S COVID-19 vaccine or a placebo.

The V call is TRBV29-1, the J call TRBJ1-1, with TRBD1 matching over 7 bases. The CDR3 is made up of 14 amino acids. CDR1 SQVTM and CDR2 ANQGSEA come from the germline V gene. The ends lost 4 bases at V and 6 bases at J; junction bases unmatched: 11. CDR3 region: CSVVVWEGAAEAFF. The CDR3 region has the DNA TGCAGCGTTGTGGTTTGGGAGGGGGCCGCTGAAGCTTTCTTT.

The chain carries TRBV18 and TRBJ1-5; D may be TRBD1 (5 bases). The CDR3 contains 15 residues. Between the trimmed V and J ends, which lost 6 bases and 1 base, there was a span of 13 bases. Germline V lookup: CDR1 KGHSH, CDR2 LQKENI. The CDR3, as DNA: TGTGCCAGCTCCCAAGACAGTCTGAGCAATCAGCCCCAGCATTTT. Amino acids: CASSQDSLSNQPQHF.

This rearrangement joins TRBV25-1 to TRBJ1-1, with D possibly matching TRBD1 (6 bases). Per germline, CDR1 MGHDK and CDR2 SYGVNS. V was clipped by 4 bases and J by 5 bases, with 11 bases between them. This CDR3 spans 13 amino acids. CDR3 loop: CASSVNRDTEAFF. CDR3 bases: TGTGCCAGCAGTGTGAACAGGGATACTGAAGCTTTCTTT.

The chain links TRBV6-6 to TRBJ1-2; D perhaps matches TRBD1 (5 bases). V dropped 5 bases and J dropped 2 bases, with 27 bases sitting between them. Germline V gene lookup returns CDR1 MNHNY and CDR2 SVGAGI (reference sequence). CDR3 length equals 19 residues. The CDR3 DNA follows: TGTGCCAGCAGTCGCAACACGCCGGGACCGCGGTGGGAAAACTATGGCTACACCTTC. This translates into CASSRNTPGPRWENYGYTF.

This clone was seen a single time. This chain links TRBV4-1 with TRBJ1-3; TRBD1 is a possible D gene (6 bases). The germline V gene has CDR1 MGHRA and CDR2 YSYEKL. Trimming shortened V by 1 base and J by 7 bases, and 14 bases separated the two germline ends. The CDR3 runs to 15 residues. CDR3 in DNA: TGCGCCAGCAGCCAAGTAGGTCAGGGGTGGAACACCATATATTTT. Its translation: CASSQVGQGWNTIYF.

This clone was observed at least ten times. V is TRBV7-9 and J is TRBJ2-2, with 7 positions matching TRBD2. CDR1 is SEHNR, CDR2 FQNEAQ, per germline (reference sequence). Trimming removed 6 bases from V and 4 bases from J; junction bases left unmatched: 8. The CDR3 contains 15 residues. CDR3 sequence: CASSQGREGTGELFF. The DNA for the CDR3 is TGTGCCAGCAGTCAAGGGAGGGAAGGCACCGGGGAGCTGTTTTTT.

This clone was found once. CDR3 nucleotides: TGTGCCAGTAGTGCTCGACAGGGGGATCGGGAAAAACTGTTTTTT. Translating it yields CASSARQGDREKLFF. The V and J genes are TRBV19 and TRBJ1-4; 9 bases line up with TRBD1. V was pared by 5 bases and J by 8 bases, with 9 bases of the junction left unmatched. This CDR3 comprises 15 residues. The germline CDR1 and CDR2 sequences are LNHDA and SQIVND (reference sequence).

This clone was found a few times. The chain carries TRBV2 and TRBJ1-4; 9 nucleotides agree with TRBD1. CDR1 is SNHLY, CDR2 FYNNEI, per germline. Germline trimming cut 8 bases from V and 9 bases from J; bases unmatched to any gene: 16. This CDR3 is built from 16 residues. CDR3 protein: CASRDRDNLGRKKLFF. The CDR3 DNA is TGTGCCAGCCGGGACAGGGATAACTTAGGGAGGAAAAAACTGTTTTTT.

This rearrangement joins TRBV21-1 to TRBJ2-7; TRBD2, the table's D call, was not compared with the DNA. TRBV21-1 corresponds to a pseudogene. CDR3 size: 14 residues. This CDR3 reads CASSKGGDSYEQYF. The CDR3, as DNA: TGTGCCAGCAGCAAAGGCGGGGATTCCTACGAGCAGTACTTC.

The chain has TRBV19 and TRBJ2-7; no definite D call. V gave up 3 bases and J gave up 3 bases, with 21 bases separating them. CDR3 length equals 17 residues. The germline gives CDR1 LNHDA, CDR2 SQIVND (reference sequence). The CDR3 nucleotides are TGTGCCAGTAGTATTAAACAAGGGCTACCCCCGGTCTACGAGCAGTACTTC. Protein sequence: CASSIKQGLPPVYEQYF.

J is TRBJ1-5 and V is TRBV2; 7 positions match TRBD1. The length of the CDR3 is 16 residues. In germline, CDR1 is SNHLY, CDR2 FYNNEI. V shed 5 bases, J shed 7 bases, and the junction held 14 bases outside the gene matches. The CDR3 nucleotides are TGTGCCAGCAGTTCGAAAGGGACAGTCTTTAACCAGCCCCAGCATTTT. This sequence encodes CASSSKGTVFNQPQHF.

The rearrangement uses TRBV11-3 and TRBJ2-3; D is ambiguous. Per germline, CDR1 SGHNT and CDR2 YENEEA. Trimming removed 3 bases at V and 1 base at J, with 11 bases between. This CDR3 is 15 amino acids long. CDR3 bases: TGTGCCAGCAGCTTTGATGAAGCCGGCACAGATACGCAGTATTTT. Its protein product is CASSFDEAGTDTQYF. The entire variable domain, with the rest obtained from reference TRBV11-3 and TRBJ2-3, is as follows: EAGVVQSPRYKIIEKKQPVAFWCNPISGHNTLYWYLQNLGQGPELLIRYENEEAVDDSQLPKDRFSAERLKGVDSTLKIQPAELGDSAVYLCASSFDEAGTDTQYFGPGTRLTVL.

V is TRBV5-4 and J is TRBJ2-3; D is ambiguous. CDR1 SGHNT and CDR2 YYREEE come from the germline V gene (reference sequence). The CDR3 runs to 14 residues. With 4 bases removed from V and 2 bases from J, the gap between germline ends came to 11 bases. CDR3 sequence (DNA): TGTGCCAGCAGCCCTCGTACTAACACAGATACGCAGTATTTT. It translates to CASSPRTNTDTQYF.

The chain carries TRBV13 and TRBJ2-7; TRBD1 is a possible D gene (6 bases). Trimming took off 6 bases at V and 3 bases at J, with 12 bases between the two ends. The CDR3 sequence is 13 residues long. Per the germline V gene, CDR1 is PRHDT and CDR2 is FYEKMQ (reference sequence). CDR3 protein: CASRSTGFYEQYF. DNA of the CDR3: TGTGCCAGCAGAAGTACAGGGTTCTACGAGCAGTACTTC.

This chain links TRBV27 with TRBJ1-6; D not resolved. Germline CDR1 and CDR2: MNHEY and SMNVEV (reference sequence). Trimming stripped 2 bases from V and 8 bases from J, with 10 bases between. This CDR3 has 14 residues. CDR3 region: CASSLGVGHSPLHF. As DNA, the CDR3 is TGTGCCAGCAGTTTAGGGGTCGGGCATTCACCCCTCCACTTT.

V usage is TRBV6-5 and J usage is TRBJ2-3; 9 bases are shared with TRBD1. In germline, CDR1 is MNHEY, CDR2 SVGAGI. This CDR3 spans 15 amino acids. With V trimmed by 8 bases and J by 4 bases, 10 bases remained unmatched. The CDR3, as DNA: TGTGCCAGCGGGACAGGGAGACTCAACGCAGATACGCAGTATTTT. The encoded protein is CASGTGRLNADTQYF.

This clone showed up just once. The rearrangement joins TRBV5-5 to TRBJ2-5, with 7 bases fitting TRBD2. Germline assignment: CDR1 SGHKS and CDR2 YYEKEE (reference sequence). The CDR3 has 13 amino acids. V was pared by 4 bases and J by 4 bases, with 4 bases of the junction left unmatched. In nucleotides, the CDR3 is TGTGCCAGCAGCCATCCGGGAGGAGAGACCCAGTACTTC. Translating gives CASSHPGGETQYF.

The chain is built from TRBV19 and TRBJ2-2; TRBD1 matches 8 bases. The germline V gene encodes CDR1 LNHDA and CDR2 SQIVND (reference sequence). The V segment lost 4 bases and the J segment 4 bases; nucleotides outside the gene matches: 11. The CDR3 is 17 amino acids. In DNA, the CDR3 is TGTGCCAGTAGTAGACGGACAGGGAGAGATGGCACCGGGGAGCTGTTTTTT. It translates to CASSRRTGRDGTGELFF. Variable domain in full (rest from reference TRBV19 and TRBJ2-2): DGGITQSPKYLFRKEGQNVTLSCEQNLNHDAMYWYRQDPGQGLRLIYYSQIVNDFQKGDIAEGYSVSREKKESFPLTVTSAQKNPTAFYLCASSRRTGRDGTGELFFGEGSRLTVL.